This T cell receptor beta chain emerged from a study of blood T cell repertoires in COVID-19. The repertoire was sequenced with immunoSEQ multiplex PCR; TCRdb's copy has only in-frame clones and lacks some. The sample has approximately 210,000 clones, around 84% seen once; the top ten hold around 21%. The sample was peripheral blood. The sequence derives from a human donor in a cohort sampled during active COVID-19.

This CDR3 reads CASLTSGGRINTQYF. In DNA, the CDR3 is TGTGCCAGCCTCACTAGCGGGGGTCGCATAAATACGCAGTATTTT. The V and J genes are TRBV27 and TRBJ2-3, with 11 bases identical to TRBD2. Germline V gene data show CDR1 as MNHEY and CDR2 as SMNVEV (reference sequence). V lost 8 bases and J lost 7; bases outside the gene matches: 11. The CDR3 runs 15 residues.